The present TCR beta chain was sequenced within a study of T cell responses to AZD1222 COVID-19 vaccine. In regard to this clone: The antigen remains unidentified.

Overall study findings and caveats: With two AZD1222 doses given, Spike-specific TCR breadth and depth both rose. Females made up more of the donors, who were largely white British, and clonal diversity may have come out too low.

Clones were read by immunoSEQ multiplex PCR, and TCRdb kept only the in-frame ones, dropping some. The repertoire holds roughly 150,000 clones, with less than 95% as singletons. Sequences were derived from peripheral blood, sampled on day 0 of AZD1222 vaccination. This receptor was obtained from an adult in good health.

This CDR3 reads CASSQELALSYEQYF. Here the CDR3 DNA reads TGCGCCAGCAGCCAAGAACTAGCGCTCTCCTACGAGCAGTACTTC. The chain carries TRBV4-3 and TRBJ2-7; 7 bases are a match to TRBD2. The V segment lost 0 bases and the J segment 0 bases; nucleotides outside the gene matches: 2. CDR1 is LGHNA, CDR2 YSLEER, per germline. The CDR3 is 15 residues long.